A single sample is the source of the 22 T cell receptor beta chains below, sequenced in a study of T-cell memory formation after mild COVID-19. TCRdb independently ran MiXCR on the 5' RACE reads; one entry per CDR3 protein. The sample contains roughly 600,000 distinct CDR3 sequences, about a sixth of which appear only once. The sequenced material came from PBMCs or a T cell subset sorted from them (not recorded which). The receptor set was obtained from an adult woman who had mild COVID-19 (a few samples of this study predate the infection). Cell type and time point are not known.

This chain uses TRBV12-3 or TRBV12-4 with TRBJ2-3; TRBD2 matches 11 bases. V lost 6 bases, J lost 4 bases, and 15 bases stayed unmatched. The CDR3 loop spans 18 amino acids. The CDR3, as DNA: TGTGCCAGCAGCTCCACGACTAGCGGGGCGATCTGGGCAGATACGCAGTATTTT. This sequence encodes CASSSTTSGAIWADTQYF.

This clonotype was counted a few times. One junction end does not reproduce the germline sequence, and a read error may be involved. The rearrangement uses TRBV25-1 and TRBJ1-1; D call uncertain. This CDR3 is 11 amino acids long. Per germline, CDR1 MGHDK and CDR2 SYGVNS. The CDR3 DNA sequence: TGTGCCAGCAGAAAGAACTCTGAAGCTTTCTTT. Encoded protein: CASRKNSEAFF.

This clonotype was observed a few times. The chain combines TRBV6-5 with TRBJ2-1; a weak D match, TRBD2 (6 bases). V was pared by 6 bases and J by 10 bases, with 16 bases between. Per germline, CDR1 MNHEY and CDR2 SVGAGI. This CDR3 has 13 amino acids. The CDR3 is CASSPGGPREQFF. CDR3 in DNA: TGTGCCAGCAGCCCCGGGGGACCCCGAGAGCAGTTCTTC.

This clonotype was observed at least ten times. V is TRBV5-1 and J is TRBJ1-6; D is perhaps TRBD1 (5 bases). Germline values: CDR1 SGHRS, CDR2 YFSETQ. The CDR3 is made up of 14 amino acids. V lost 0 bases, J lost 9 bases, and 10 bases lay in between. The CDR3 reads CASSLVGDTSPLHF. CDR3 nucleotides: TGCGCCAGCAGCTTGGTAGGGGATACTTCACCCCTCCACTTT.

The chain uses TRBV30 and TRBJ2-3, with 8 bases aligning to TRBD2. After removal of 3 bases from V and 0 bases from J, the junction contained 11 bases not matched to a gene. This CDR3 has 17 residues. Germline values: CDR1 GTSNPN, CDR2 SVGIG (reference sequence). The DNA for the CDR3 is TGTGCCTGGAGGCCTCGACTAGCGACCCTTAGCACAGATACGCAGTATTTT. Its protein product is CAWRPRLATLSTDTQYF.

J is TRBJ1-1 and V is TRBV24-1; D is undetermined. Germline CDR1 KGHDR, CDR2 SFDVKD. The V end was cut by 1 base, the J end by 1 base, with 3 bases between. The CDR3 totals 13 residues. CDR3 protein: CATSDFWNTEAFF. In nucleotides, the CDR3 is TGTGCCACCAGTGATTTTTGGAACACTGAAGCTTTCTTT.

The chain joins TRBV5-1 to TRBJ2-6; TRBD2 aligns across 7 bases. V was pared by 8 bases and J by 4 bases, with 12 bases of the junction left unmatched. Germline V CDR1 and CDR2: SGHRS, YFSETQ. The CDR3 has 16 amino acids. The CDR3 DNA reads as TGCGCCAGTGTCGGGGGGACGCAGGCAGGGGCCAACGTCCTGACTTTC. Translating it yields CASVGGTQAGANVLTF.

This clonotype was counted between two and nine times. This CDR3 is CASSLDQGALWDNVLTF. In DNA, the CDR3 is TGTGCCAGCAGCCTTGACCAGGGGGCCCTCTGGGACAACGTCCTGACTTTC. The rearrangement links TRBV3-1 to TRBJ2-6; 8 nucleotides align to TRBD1. The CDR3 covers 17 residues. Trimming removed 4 bases from V and 9 bases from J; junction bases left unmatched: 14. Germline assignment: CDR1 LGHDT and CDR2 YNNKEL (reference sequence).

The chain employs TRBV5-4 and TRBJ2-1, with 8 positions matching TRBD2. The V gene's germline CDR1 is SGHNT and CDR2 YYREEE (reference sequence). The CDR3 length is 15 residues. J gave up 4 bases and V 4 bases, and 7 bases lay outside the gene matches. CDR3 region: CASSGTAGGYNEQFF. DNA for the CDR3: TGTGCCAGCAGCGGAACGGCGGGGGGTTACAATGAGCAGTTCTTC. Full variable domain (outside the CDR3, taken from reference TRBV5-4 and TRBJ2-1): ETGVTQSPTHLIKTRGQQVTLRCSSQSGHNTVSWYQQALGQGPQFIFQYYREEENGRGNFPPRFSGLQFPNYSSELNVNALELDDSALYLCASSGTAGGYNEQFFGPGTRLTVL.

This clonotype was observed a handful of times. The gene calls are TRBV12-3 or TRBV12-4 and TRBJ2-5, with 8 bases matching TRBD2. This CDR3 has 15 residues. V lost 5 bases and J lost 2; bases outside the gene matches: 7. CDR3 sequence reads: CASSLGREAQETQYF. The CDR3 nucleotides are TGTGCCAGCAGTCTCGGGCGGGAGGCTCAAGAGACCCAGTACTTC.

This clonotype was picked up a small number of times. The chain has TRBV4-1 and TRBJ2-1; 9 positions agree with TRBD2. Per the germline V gene, CDR1 is MGHRA and CDR2 is YSYEKL. V shed 4 bases, J shed 2 bases, and the junction held 9 bases outside the gene matches. CDR3 size: 17 residues. Written as DNA, the CDR3 is TGCGCCAGCAGCCGAGGCGGGGGGGTGGTTACCTACAATGAGCAGTTCTTC. Protein product: CASSRGGGVVTYNEQFF.

This clonotype has a handful of counts. The genes are TRBV5-1 and TRBJ2-2, with 7 bases lining up with TRBD1. This CDR3 comprises 16 residues. V shed 6 bases, J shed 0 bases, and the junction held 8 bases outside the gene matches. Per the germline V gene, CDR1 is SGHRS and CDR2 is YFSETQ. The CDR3: CASTGTGTANTGELFF. In DNA form, the CDR3 reads TGCGCCAGCACCGGTACCGGGACAGCGAACACCGGGGAGCTGTTTTTT.

This clonotype was seen only a few times. The rearrangement joins TRBV4-1 to TRBJ2-7; TRBD2 matches 8 bases. With V trimmed by 4 bases and J by 1 base, 6 bases remained unmatched. This CDR3 comprises 15 residues. From germline, CDR1 is MGHRA and CDR2 YSYEKL. CDR3 nucleotide sequence: TGCGCCAGCAGCCCGGGGGGGACGATTTCCTACGAGCAGTACTTC. Amino acids: CASSPGGTISYEQYF.

This CDR3 reads CSASGAAGVSDTQYF. The CDR3 DNA reads TGCAGTGCTAGCGGAGCCGCGGGAGTCTCAGATACGCAGTATTTT. The chain employs TRBV20-1 and TRBJ2-3; 7 bases match TRBD2. This CDR3 has 15 amino acids. V shed 3 bases, J shed 4 bases, and the junction held 10 bases outside the gene matches. CDR1 is DFQATT and CDR2 is SNEGSKA in the germline V gene (reference sequence).

This rearrangement joins TRBV20-1 to TRBJ2-5, with 11 nucleotides matching TRBD2. J was trimmed by 1 base and V by 1 base; bases with no gene match: 2. Looked up from germline, CDR1 is DFQATT and CDR2 is SNEGSKA (reference sequence). This CDR3 is built from 15 residues. Here the CDR3 reads CSARAGTSGQETQYF. The DNA of the CDR3 is TGCAGTGCTAGAGCCGGGACTAGCGGCCAAGAGACCCAGTACTTC.

As DNA, the CDR3 is TGCGCCAGCAGCCAAGAGGGAGGGCTAGCTTATCCCGGGGAGCTGTTTTTT. It codes for CASSQEGGLAYPGELFF. V is TRBV4-1 and J is TRBJ2-2, with 7 nucleotides matching TRBD2. The ends lost 0 bases at V and 6 bases at J; junction bases unmatched: 10. The CDR3 loop spans 17 amino acids. Germline V gene sequence: CDR1 MGHRA, CDR2 YSYEKL.

This clonotype was observed a handful of times. The chain has TRBV27 and TRBJ1-1; TRBD1 might be the D (5 bases). The germline V and J ends were trimmed by 1 base and 11 bases, with 11 bases remaining between them. Germline V gene data show CDR1 as MNHEY and CDR2 as SMNVEV (reference sequence). The CDR3 consists of 12 residues. The CDR3 bases are TGTGCCAGCAGTTTATACCAGGGAGGCGCTTTCTTT. Encoded protein: CASSLYQGGAFF.

This clonotype was seen more than once but under ten times. The gene calls are TRBV2 and TRBJ2-2, with D possibly TRBD1 on 6 matching bases. CDR1 and CDR2 from the germline V gene are SNHLY and FYNNEI. This CDR3 has 15 residues. V was clipped by 7 bases and J by 0 bases, with 12 bases between them. CDR3 DNA: TGTGCCAGCACCACGGACAGTGCGAACACCGGGGAGCTGTTTTTT. Translating it yields CASTTDSANTGELFF.

This clonotype was detected only a few times. The chain links TRBV12-3 or TRBV12-4 to TRBJ1-1; D is possibly TRBD1 (5 bases). The CDR3 has 15 amino acids. V was trimmed by 3 bases and J by 1 base, leaving 12 bases between them. CDR3: CASSLGGAGNTEAFF. CDR3 in DNA: TGTGCCAGCAGTTTGGGGGGAGCTGGGAACACTGAAGCTTTCTTT.

This clonotype came up a few times. The chain couples TRBV24-1 to TRBJ2-1; perhaps D is TRBD1 or TRBD2 (5 bases each). The CDR3 contains 16 residues. Trimming stripped 4 bases from V and 0 bases from J, with 12 bases between. The germline V gene has CDR1 KGHDR and CDR2 SFDVKD. The CDR3 coding sequence is TGTGCCACCAGTGACCCGGGGCTAGCCTCCTACAATGAGCAGTTCTTC. This translates into CATSDPGLASYNEQFF.

This clonotype was counted only a few times. The J gene is TRBJ1-1, the V gene TRBV5-1; D is perhaps TRBD1 (5 bases). V lost 4 bases to trimming and J lost 3 bases, with 19 bases between them. Per the germline V gene, CDR1 is SGHRS and CDR2 is YFSETQ. The CDR3 spans 16 residues. Written as DNA, the CDR3 is TGCGCCAGCAGCATATCCTCGGGACGGCCTGACACTGAAGCTTTCTTT. The encoded protein is CASSISSGRPDTEAFF.

This clonotype was seen a handful of times. The chain joins TRBV5-1 to TRBJ2-2; D is possibly TRBD1 (6 bases). This CDR3 region has 20 residues. Per germline, CDR1 SGHRS and CDR2 YFSETQ. V lost 0 bases to trimming and J lost 6 bases, with 27 bases between them. The CDR3 nucleotides read TGCGCCAGCAGCTTGGGCCCAGGACAGCAGAGGAGAAGTTACGCCGGGGAGCTGTTTTTT. Its translation: CASSLGPGQQRRSYAGELFF. The variable domain in full, with the rest retrieved from reference TRBV5-1 and TRBJ2-2, is KAGVTQTPRYLIKTRGQQVTLSCSPISGHRSVSWYQQTPGQGLQFLFEYFSETQRNKGNFPGRFSGRQFSNSRSEMNVSTLELGDSALYLCASSLGPGQQRRSYAGELFFGEGSRLTVL.